These T cell receptor beta chains were read from a single sample in a study of cytomegalovirus exposure and HLA in healthy donors. Generated by immunoSEQ multiplex PCR, the TCRdb table keeps only in-frame clones and is missing some. The sample has approximately 200,000 clones, 84% seen once. What was sequenced was PBMCs. The receptors come from a woman in her twenties or thirties in good health and CMV-seropositive. CDR3s include the opening cysteine and the closing phenylalanine or tryptophan. D genes are given only for firm matches. The size of a clone is reported for some rows only, either as once, few or many, or as a class for expanded clones.

d_call clone_size j_call v_call cdr3_nt cdr3_aa
TRBD2 - TRBJ2-7 TRBV10-3 TGTGCCATCAGTGCGGGCGGGACTACCTACGAGCAGTACTTC CAISAGGTTYEQYF
- - TRBJ2-3 TRBV5-1 TGCGCCAGCAGCTTACCAGGTCGAAACACAGATACGCAGTATTTT CASSLPGRNTDTQYF
TRBD1 - TRBJ1-1 TRBV27 TGTGCCAGCACCGCGAGGACAGGGGGAAACACTGAAGCTTTCTTT CASTARTGGNTEAFF
TRBD1 - TRBJ2-1 TRBV11-2 TGTGCCAGCAGCTATAGGGACAGGGTATACAATGAGCAGTTCTTC CASSYRDRVYNEQFF
TRBD2 - TRBJ2-7 TRBV19 TGTGCCAGTAGTAGCGGACTAGCGGGAGCAGGGTACGAGCAGTACTTC CASSSGLAGAGYEQYF
TRBD1 few TRBJ1-2 TRBV14 TGTGCCAGCAGCCTAACGGGGACAGGGAGAGGCCACACCTTC CASSLTGTGRGHTF
- - TRBJ2-5 TRBV6-6 TGTGCCAGCAGTTACTCGAGTGAGACCCAGTACTTC CASSYSSETQYF
- - TRBJ1-1 TRBV28 TGTGCCAGCAGTCCGGTCGGACGGGAGAACACTGAAGCTTTCTTT CASSPVGRENTEAFF
- - TRBJ1-5 TRBV7-2 TGTGCCAGCGCACATAGCAATCAGCCCCAGCATTTT CASAHSNQPQHF
- - TRBJ2-3 TRBV7-3 TGTGCCAGCAGCTTAAGTGCGACAGATACGCAGTATTTT CASSLSATDTQYF
- - TRBJ2-7 TRBV10-1 TGCGCCACTGAGAAACAGGGAAACTACGAGCAGTACTTC CATEKQGNYEQYF
- once TRBJ2-7 TRBV5-6 TGTGCCAGCAGCTTTACTACCGGGACTGGCACCTACGAGCAGTACTTC CASSFTTGTGTYEQYF
- few TRBJ2-3 TRBV19 TGTGCCAGTAGTATTCGGGGAACAGATACGCAGTATTTT CASSIRGTDTQYF
TRBD2 - TRBJ2-1 TRBV4-1 TGCGCCAGCAGCCTTTTACCCCGGACTAGTCGATCCTACAATGAGCAGTTCTTC CASSLLPRTSRSYNEQFF
- once TRBJ2-2 TRBV9 TGTGCCAGCAGCCCCCGGATTAGCGGCGAGGCGGGCACCGGGGAGCTGTTTTTT CASSPRISGEAGTGELFF
TRBD1 - TRBJ1-2 TRBV7-9 TGTGCCAGCGGGACAGCCACTAACTATGGCTACACCTTC CASGTATNYGYTF
- - TRBJ2-3 TRBV9 TGTGCCAGCAGCGTAGGGTTTCGCGGCACAGATACGCAGTATTTT CASSVGFRGTDTQYF
TRBD1 - TRBJ1-5 TRBV15 TGTGCCACCAGCATTATCAGGGGGCCTGAACAGCCCCAGCATTTT CATSIIRGPEQPQHF
TRBD2 - TRBJ2-2 TRBV5-1 TGCGCCAGCAGCTTGGTTCCTAGCGGGATCACCGGGGAGCTGTTTTTT CASSLVPSGITGELFF
TRBD1 - TRBJ2-1 TRBV10-1 TGCGCCAGCAGGAACTCAGGGGGAGCTGAGCAGTTCTTC CASRNSGGAEQFF
- - TRBJ1-2 TRBV27 TGTGCCAGCAGTTTGGGCCAGACCGAAGGAGGCTACACCTTC CASSLGQTEGGYTF
TRBD2 - TRBJ2-7 TRBV2 TGTGCCAGCAGACCGGGGACTAGCGGTACCTACGAGCAGTACTTC CASRPGTSGTYEQYF
- - TRBJ2-7 TRBV5-5 TGTGCCAGCAGCTTGGCCGGGAACGAGCAGTACTTC CASSLAGNEQYF
TRBD2 - TRBJ2-7 TRBV29-1 TGCAGCGTGGGAGGGACTAGCGGGAGTCGCGAGCAGTACTTC CSVGGTSGSREQYF
TRBD1 few TRBJ1-1 TRBV2 TGTGCCAGCAGAAGGGACAGAAACACTGAAGCTTTCTTT CASRRDRNTEAFF
TRBD2 - TRBJ2-3 TRBV27 TGTGCCAGCAGTTTCCTAGCGGGGAACACAGATACGCAGTATTTT CASSFLAGNTDTQYF
- - TRBJ2-7 TRBV7-6 TGTGCCAGCAGCTTGGAAGGGGGGGCAGGGACCTACGAGCAGTACTTC CASSLEGGAGTYEQYF
- - TRBJ2-7 TRBV5-1 TGCGCCAGCAGATCTCAAAGTGGGGCCGGGAGTGAGTACTTC CASRSQSGAGSEYF
TRBD2 - TRBJ2-3 TRBV9 TGTGCCAGCAGCGTAGGGCTAGCGGGGGTCACAGATACGCAGTATTTT CASSVGLAGVTDTQYF
- - TRBJ1-5 TRBV11-2 TGTGCCAGCAGCTTAGAGAGGAGTCAGCCCCAGCATTTT CASSLERSQPQHF
- - TRBJ1-1 TRBV15 TGTGCCACCACCCCAAGGAGCCCGGGGAACACTGAAGCTTTCTTT CATTPRSPGNTEAFF
TRBD1 - TRBJ2-2 TRBV28 TGTGCCATCCCTGGGACAGTAAACACCGGGGAGCTGTTTTTT CAIPGTVNTGELFF